These 2 T cell receptor beta chains originate from one sample sequenced in a study of beta chain features in type 1 diabetes. The study, taken as a whole, reports: In all four CD4+ subsets, TCRB CDR3 length was significantly, moderately reduced in type 1 diabetes.

Reverse transcribing all isolated RNA meant expressed TCRB transcripts were sequenced. TCRdb's table, derived via immunoSEQ multiplex PCR, lists solely in-frame clones and lacks some. The repertoire includes roughly 330,000 clones, 13% of them detected once, and 0.013% to 0.015% sits in the top ten. These receptors lack a known antigen. The specimen was naive CD4+ T cells from blood. Receptors originate from a woman between 18 and 30 years old with type 1 diabetes.

J is TRBJ2-2 and V is TRBV27; D gene ambiguous. The CDR3 totals 13 residues. V lost 0 bases and J lost 8, with 7 bases in between. CDR1 and CDR2 from the germline V gene are MNHEY and SMNVEV (reference sequence). The CDR3 loop is CASSLSAKGELFF. The DNA of the CDR3 is TGTGCCAGCAGTTTATCTGCGAAAGGGGAGCTGTTTTTT.

This clone was detected a few times. The genes are TRBV7-2 and TRBJ2-3, with D perhaps TRBD2 (7 bases). Trimming took 1 base from V and 5 from J, leaving 19 bases between them. The CDR3 is 17 amino acids. Germline values: CDR1 SGHTA, CDR2 FQGNSA. For the CDR3, the DNA is TGTGCCAGCAGCTTAGGGCGGGGGCAGTTAAGGGGAGATACGCAGTATTTT. Its protein is CASSLGRGQLRGDTQYF.